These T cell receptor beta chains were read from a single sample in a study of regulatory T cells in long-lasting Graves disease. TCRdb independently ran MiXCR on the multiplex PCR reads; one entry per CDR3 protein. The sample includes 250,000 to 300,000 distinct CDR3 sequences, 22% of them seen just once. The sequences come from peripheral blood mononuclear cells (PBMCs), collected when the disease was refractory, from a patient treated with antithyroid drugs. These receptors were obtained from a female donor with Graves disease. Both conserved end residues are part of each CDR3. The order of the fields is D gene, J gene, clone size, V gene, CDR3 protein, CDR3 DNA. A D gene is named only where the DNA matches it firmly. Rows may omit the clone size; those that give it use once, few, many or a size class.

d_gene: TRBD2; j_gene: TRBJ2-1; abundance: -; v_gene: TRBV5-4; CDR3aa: CASSLGGGDYNEQFF; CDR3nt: TGTGCCAGCAGCTTGGGCGGGGGGGACTACAATGAGCAGTTCTTC
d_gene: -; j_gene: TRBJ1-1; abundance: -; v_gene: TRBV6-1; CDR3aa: CASRLDSANTEAFF; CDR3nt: TGTGCCAGCAGGCTGGACTCAGCGAACACTGAAGCTTTCTTT
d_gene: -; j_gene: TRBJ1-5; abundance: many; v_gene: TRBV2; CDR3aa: CASRRQLNQPQHF; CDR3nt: TGTGCCAGCAGAAGACAGCTCAATCAGCCCCAGCATTTT
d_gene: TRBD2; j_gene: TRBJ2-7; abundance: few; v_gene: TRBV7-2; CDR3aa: CASSFRSGGYEQYF; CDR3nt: TGTGCCAGCAGCTTTAGGTCGGGAGGGTACGAGCAGTACTTC
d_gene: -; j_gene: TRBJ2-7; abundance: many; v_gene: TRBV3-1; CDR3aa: CASRGGTYEQYF; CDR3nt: TGTGCCAGCAGAGGGGGTACCTACGAGCAGTACTTC
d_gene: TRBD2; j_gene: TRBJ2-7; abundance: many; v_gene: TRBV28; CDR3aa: CASASGVYEQYF; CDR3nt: TGTGCCAGTGCCAGCGGGGTCTACGAGCAGTACTTC
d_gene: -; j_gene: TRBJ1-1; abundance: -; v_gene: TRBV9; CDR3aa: CASSAGLEANTEAFF; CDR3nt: TGTGCCAGCAGCGCAGGTTTGGAGGCGAACACTGAAGCTTTCTTT
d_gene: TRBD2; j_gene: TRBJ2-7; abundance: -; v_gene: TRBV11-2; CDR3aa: CASSLNQGWASGTYEQYF; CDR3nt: TGTGCCAGCAGCTTAAACCAGGGGTGGGCTAGCGGGACCTACGAGCAGTACTTC
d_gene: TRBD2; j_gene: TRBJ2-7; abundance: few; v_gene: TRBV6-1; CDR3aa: CASSHGLAGGIYYEQYF; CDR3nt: TGTGCCAGCAGCCACGGACTAGCGGGAGGGATTTACTACGAGCAGTACTTC
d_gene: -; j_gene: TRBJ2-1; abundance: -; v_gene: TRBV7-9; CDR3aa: CASSLETGTHNEQFF; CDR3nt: TGTGCCAGCAGCTTAGAAACCGGGACACACAATGAGCAGTTCTTC
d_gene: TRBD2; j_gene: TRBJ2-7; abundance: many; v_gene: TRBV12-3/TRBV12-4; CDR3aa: CASSWLAGALYEQYF; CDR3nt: TGTGCCAGCAGTTGGCTAGCGGGAGCCCTCTACGAGCAGTACTTC
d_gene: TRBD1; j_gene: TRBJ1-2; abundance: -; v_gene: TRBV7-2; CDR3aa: CASSPHGSGTVFGYTF; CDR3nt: TGTGCCAGCAGCCCACACGGATCTGGGACAGTCTTTGGCTACACCTTC
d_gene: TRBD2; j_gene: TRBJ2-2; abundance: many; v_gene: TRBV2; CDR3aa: CASSEQREPTGELFF; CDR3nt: TGTGCCAGCAGTGAACAGCGGGAGCCCACCGGGGAGCTGTTTTTT
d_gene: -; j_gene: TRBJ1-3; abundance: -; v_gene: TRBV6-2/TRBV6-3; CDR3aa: CASSYSEVSGNTIYF; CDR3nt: TGTGCCAGCAGTTACTCGGAAGTCTCTGGAAACACCATATATTTT
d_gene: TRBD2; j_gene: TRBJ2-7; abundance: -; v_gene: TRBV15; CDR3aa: CATSRAAGRVSSYEQYF; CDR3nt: TGTGCCACCAGCAGAGCTGCAGGGAGGGTGAGCTCCTACGAGCAGTACTTC
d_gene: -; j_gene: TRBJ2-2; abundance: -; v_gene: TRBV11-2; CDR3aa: CASSLWTSNTRELFF; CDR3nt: TGTGCCAGCAGCTTATGGACTTCGAACACCAGGGAGCTGTTTTTT
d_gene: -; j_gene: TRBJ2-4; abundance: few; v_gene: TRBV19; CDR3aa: CASSTQNIQYF; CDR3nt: TGTGCCAGTAGCACCCAAAACATTCAGTACTTC